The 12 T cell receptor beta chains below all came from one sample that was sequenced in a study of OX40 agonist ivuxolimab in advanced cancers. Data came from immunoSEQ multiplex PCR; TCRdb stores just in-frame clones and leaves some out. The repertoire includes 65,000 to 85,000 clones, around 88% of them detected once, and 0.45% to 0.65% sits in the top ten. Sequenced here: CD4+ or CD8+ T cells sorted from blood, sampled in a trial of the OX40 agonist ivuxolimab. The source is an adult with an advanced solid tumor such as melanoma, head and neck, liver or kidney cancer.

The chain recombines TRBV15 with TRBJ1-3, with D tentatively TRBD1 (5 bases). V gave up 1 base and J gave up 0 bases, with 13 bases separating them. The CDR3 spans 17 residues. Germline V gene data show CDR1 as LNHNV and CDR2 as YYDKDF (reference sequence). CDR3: CATSRGGDGNSGNTIYF. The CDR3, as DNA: TGTGCCACCAGCAGAGGGGGGGACGGAAACTCTGGAAACACCATATATTTT.

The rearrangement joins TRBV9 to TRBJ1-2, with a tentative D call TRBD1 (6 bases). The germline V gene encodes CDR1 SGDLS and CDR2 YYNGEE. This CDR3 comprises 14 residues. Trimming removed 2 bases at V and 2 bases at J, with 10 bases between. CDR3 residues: CASSVGDTNYGYTF. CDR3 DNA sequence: TGTGCCAGCAGCGTGGGGGACACGAACTATGGCTACACCTTC.

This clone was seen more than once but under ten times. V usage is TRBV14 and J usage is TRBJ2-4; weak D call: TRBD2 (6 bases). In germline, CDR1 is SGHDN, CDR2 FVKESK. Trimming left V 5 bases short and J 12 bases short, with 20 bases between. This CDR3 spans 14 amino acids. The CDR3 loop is CASSEIQLAAPQYF. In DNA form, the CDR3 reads TGTGCCAGCAGCGAGATACAACTAGCAGCTCCTCAGTACTTC.

CDR3 residues: CAWMEDRTDTEAFF. The DNA of the CDR3 is TGTGCCTGGATGGAGGACAGAACTGACACTGAAGCTTTCTTT. The V and J genes are TRBV30 and TRBJ1-1, with D perhaps TRBD1 (6 bases). Germline V gives CDR1 GTSNPN, CDR2 SVGIG (reference sequence). The CDR3 length is 14 residues. V lost 4 bases, J lost 3 bases, and 15 bases lay in between.

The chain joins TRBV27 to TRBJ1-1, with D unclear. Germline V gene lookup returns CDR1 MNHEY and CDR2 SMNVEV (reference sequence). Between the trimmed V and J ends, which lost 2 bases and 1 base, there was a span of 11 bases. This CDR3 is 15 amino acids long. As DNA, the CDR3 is TGTGCCAGCAGTTTAAACTACGGGCGGAACACTGAAGCTTTCTTT. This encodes CASSLNYGRNTEAFF.

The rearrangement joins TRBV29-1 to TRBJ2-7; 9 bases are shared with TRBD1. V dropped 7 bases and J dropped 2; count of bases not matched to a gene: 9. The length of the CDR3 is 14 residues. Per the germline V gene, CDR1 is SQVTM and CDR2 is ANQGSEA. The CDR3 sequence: CSATGWTGAYEQYF. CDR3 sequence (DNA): TGCAGCGCCACGGGTTGGACAGGGGCCTACGAGCAGTACTTC.

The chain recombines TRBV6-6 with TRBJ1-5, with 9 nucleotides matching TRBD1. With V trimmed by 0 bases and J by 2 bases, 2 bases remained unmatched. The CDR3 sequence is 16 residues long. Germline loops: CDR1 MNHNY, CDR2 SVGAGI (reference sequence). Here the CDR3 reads CASSYSRDRGNQPQHF. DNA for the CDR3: TGTGCCAGCAGTTACTCCCGGGACAGGGGCAATCAGCCCCAGCATTTT.

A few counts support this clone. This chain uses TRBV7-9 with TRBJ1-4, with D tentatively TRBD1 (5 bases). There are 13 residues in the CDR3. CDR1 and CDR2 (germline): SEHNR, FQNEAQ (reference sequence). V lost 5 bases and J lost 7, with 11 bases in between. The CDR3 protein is CASSPGGGEKLFF. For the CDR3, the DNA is TGTGCCAGCAGCCCAGGCGGGGGTGAAAAACTGTTTTTT.

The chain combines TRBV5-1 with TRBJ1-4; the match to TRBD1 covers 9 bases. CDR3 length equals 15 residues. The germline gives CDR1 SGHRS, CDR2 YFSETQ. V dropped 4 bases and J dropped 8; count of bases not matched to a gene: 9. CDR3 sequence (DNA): TGCGCCAGCAGCACACCGACAGGGGGTGGGGAAAAACTGTTTTTT. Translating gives CASSTPTGGGEKLFF.

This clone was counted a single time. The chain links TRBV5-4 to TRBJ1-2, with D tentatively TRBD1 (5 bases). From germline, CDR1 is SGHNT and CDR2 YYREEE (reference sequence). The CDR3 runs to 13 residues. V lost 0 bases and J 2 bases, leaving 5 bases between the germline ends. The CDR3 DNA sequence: TGTGCCAGCAGCTTGGGACAGAACTATGGCTACACCTTC. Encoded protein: CASSLGQNYGYTF.

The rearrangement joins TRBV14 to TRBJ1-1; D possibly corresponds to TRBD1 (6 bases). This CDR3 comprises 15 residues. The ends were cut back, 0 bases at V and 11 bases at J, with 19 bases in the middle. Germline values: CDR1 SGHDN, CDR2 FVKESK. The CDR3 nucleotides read TGTGCCAGCAGCCAAGAACAGGGTTTAGTGTTCGGGGCTTTCTTT. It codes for CASSQEQGLVFGAFF.

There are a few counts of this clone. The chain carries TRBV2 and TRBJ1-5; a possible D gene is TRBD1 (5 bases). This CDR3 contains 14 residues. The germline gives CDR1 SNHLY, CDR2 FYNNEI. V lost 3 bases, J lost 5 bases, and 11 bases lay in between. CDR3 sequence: CASSDKGRDQPQHF. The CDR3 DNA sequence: TGTGCCAGCAGTGATAAGGGGCGCGATCAGCCCCAGCATTTT.